Below are 26 T cell receptor beta chains sequenced from a single sample in a study of blood T cell repertoires in COVID-19. Measured with immunoSEQ multiplex PCR; TCRdb has only the in-frame clones, and not every one. The table has approximately 380,000 clones, about 89% seen once. Sequencing used PBMCs or T cells enriched from blood (not recorded which). These receptors all stem from a woman in her thirties or forties who had been exposed to COVID-19.

This sequence joins TRBV27 and TRBJ1-4; the match to TRBD1 covers 8 bases. The CDR3 has 14 residues. With 5 bases clipped from V and 8 bases from J, the junction kept 7 bases outside the gene matches. Germline lookup yields CDR1 MNHEY and CDR2 SMNVEV (reference sequence). CDR3 sequence reads: CASSPYRGDEKLFF. The CDR3 bases are TGTGCCAGCAGTCCCTACAGGGGGGACGAAAAACTGTTTTTT.

This chain uses TRBV19 with TRBJ2-2, with TRBD2 matching over 16 bases. CDR3 length equals 19 residues. The V gene's germline CDR1 is LNHDA and CDR2 SQIVND (reference sequence). V was clipped by 5 bases and J by 2 bases; unmatched bases: 8. The chain's CDR3 is CASSPVGLAGGSNTGELFF. The CDR3 bases are TGTGCCAGTAGTCCTGTGGGACTAGCGGGGGGGTCAAACACCGGGGAGCTGTTTTTT.

The CDR3 DNA reads TGTGCCACCAGCAGAGATGGTAGCCCCGCAGATACGCAGTATTTT. It yields the protein CATSRDGSPADTQYF. The chain carries TRBV15 and TRBJ2-3; D is undetermined. CDR3 length equals 15 residues. The V end lost 0 bases, the J end lost 4 bases, and 11 bases lay between the germline ends. Germline assignment: CDR1 LNHNV and CDR2 YYDKDF (reference sequence).

The count of this clone is one. J is TRBJ2-7 and V is TRBV5-1; 8 bases are shared with TRBD1. The trim removed 4 bases at V and 6 bases at J, leaving 6 bases unmatched. In germline, CDR1 is SGHRS, CDR2 YFSETQ. The CDR3 extends over 13 amino acids. For the CDR3, the DNA is TGCGCCAGCAGCCAGGGGGCGGAAGGCGAGCAGTACTTC. This gives the protein CASSQGAEGEQYF.

As for this clone: Other DNA sequences from this sample encode an identical CDR3 as well. The chain uses TRBV5-1 and TRBJ1-3; no clear D. The CDR3 loop spans 13 amino acids. The ends were cut back, 4 bases at V and 0 bases at J, with 5 bases in the middle. The germline CDR1 and CDR2 sequences are SGHRS and YFSETQ. The CDR3 DNA sequence: TGCGCCAGCAGCCCGAGCTCTGGAAACACCATATATTTT. Amino acid sequence: CASSPSSGNTIYF.

The chain combines TRBV19 with TRBJ2-6; tentative D call: TRBD2 (5 bases). From germline, CDR1 is LNHDA and CDR2 SQIVND (reference sequence). The CDR3 has 17 amino acids. The V end was cut by 2 bases, the J end by 0 bases, with 11 bases between. The CDR3 here is CASSISGVGSGANVLTF. CDR3 bases: TGTGCCAGTAGTATATCCGGGGTAGGCTCTGGGGCCAACGTCCTGACTTTC.

This clone has just one count. The V call is TRBV5-1, the J call TRBJ1-2; no clear D gene. The CDR3 spans 13 residues. Germline lookup yields CDR1 SGHRS and CDR2 YFSETQ. The V gene lost 3 bases and the J gene lost 5 bases, with 11 bases spanning the gap. CDR3 sequence: CASSSSLLYGYTF. For the CDR3, the DNA is TGCGCCAGCAGCTCCTCCCTACTGTATGGCTACACCTTC.

This clone was picked up a small number of times. The J gene is TRBJ2-2, the V gene TRBV24-1; 8 bases match TRBD1. Unmatched junction bases numbered 11, after V lost 4 bases and J lost 5 bases. Per the germline V gene, CDR1 is KGHDR and CDR2 is SFDVKD. This CDR3 contains 17 residues. The CDR3 bases are TGTGCCACCAGTGAGGTTCGTGGACAGGGAAAAACCGGGGAGCTGTTTTTT. This sequence encodes CATSEVRGQGKTGELFF.

The chain has TRBV18 and TRBJ2-5, with 8 bases aligning to TRBD2. The germline V gene has CDR1 KGHSH and CDR2 LQKENI. Germline trimming cut 3 bases from V and 4 bases from J; bases unmatched to any gene: 4. The CDR3 has 14 residues. CDR3 coding DNA: TGTGCCAGCTCACCTACACTAGCGGCAGAGACCCAGTACTTC. Protein: CASSPTLAAETQYF. Variable domain in full (rest from reference TRBV18 and TRBJ2-5): NAGVMQNPRHLVRRRGQEARLRCSPMKGHSHVYWYRQLPEEGLKFMVYLQKENIIDESGMPKERFSAEFPKEGPSILRIQQVVRGDSAAYFCASSPTLAAETQYFGPGTRLLVL.

This rearrangement joins TRBV7-9 to TRBJ1-2; D is unclear. V shed 4 bases and J shed 4 bases, with 4 bases lying between them. Germline CDR1 and CDR2: SEHNR and FQNEAQ (reference sequence). The CDR3 extends over 11 amino acids. The CDR3 loop is CASSSFYGYTF. The CDR3 bases are TGTGCCAGCAGCTCCTTCTATGGCTACACCTTC.

J is TRBJ1-2 and V is TRBV7-2; D might be TRBD1 (5 bases). This CDR3 is built from 15 residues. Germline-derived CDR1 and CDR2 are SGHTA and FQGNSA. V dropped 5 bases and J dropped 4 bases, with 17 bases sitting between them. The CDR3 spells CASSPGLLGAYGYTF. As DNA, the CDR3 is TGTGCCAGCAGCCCGGGACTCCTCGGGGCCTATGGCTACACCTTC.

In its sample, this clone was seen once. CDR3 loop: CASSLGEGPLAKNIQYF. In DNA form, the CDR3 reads TGTGCCAGCAGCTTGGGGGAGGGCCCCCTAGCCAAAAACATTCAGTACTTC. This chain connects TRBV5-5 to TRBJ2-4, with 7 bases that match TRBD2. This CDR3 contains 17 residues. CDR1 SGHKS and CDR2 YYEKEE come from the germline V gene (reference sequence). V dropped 0 bases and J dropped 0; count of bases not matched to a gene: 6.

This rearrangement joins TRBV9 to TRBJ1-6, with no clear D. In germline, CDR1 is SGDLS, CDR2 YYNGEE. V was pared by 7 bases and J by 9 bases, with 17 bases between. This CDR3 region has 14 residues. The DNA for the CDR3 is TGTGCCAGCTCGAGGGAGGGTATTGGTTCACCCCTCCACTTT. It yields the protein CASSREGIGSPLHF.

The V call is TRBV30, the J call TRBJ2-1; 14 bases line up with TRBD2. The germline V gene has CDR1 GTSNPN and CDR2 SVGIG (reference sequence). The CDR3 contains 16 residues. After removal of 1 base from V and 7 bases from J, the junction contained 6 bases not matched to a gene. The CDR3 sequence is CAWSGLAGGPRNEQFF. CDR3 DNA: TGTGCCTGGAGTGGACTAGCGGGGGGGCCGAGGAATGAGCAGTTCTTC.

The chain links TRBV6-5 to TRBJ2-3; TRBD1 matches at 9 bases. The CDR3 length is 15 residues. Per the germline V gene, CDR1 is MNHEY and CDR2 is SVGAGI. Trimming took 4 bases from V and 7 from J; bases not matched to a gene: 9. This CDR3 is CASSSARQGGNTQYF. CDR3 nucleotides: TGTGCCAGCAGTTCCGCCCGACAGGGGGGAAATACGCAGTATTTT.

This rearrangement joins TRBV30 to TRBJ1-6; D is possibly TRBD1 (5 bases). This CDR3 contains 13 residues. Germline V CDR1 and CDR2: GTSNPN, SVGIG (reference sequence). V was clipped by 3 bases and J by 8 bases, with 11 bases between them. CDR3 nucleotides: TGTGCCTGGAGAGGGCAGGGATATTCACCCCTCCACTTT. It is translated as CAWRGQGYSPLHF.

The sample holds one count of this clone. The chain carries TRBV25-1 and TRBJ1-2; D possibly corresponds to TRBD1 (6 bases). The CDR3 extends over 10 amino acids. The germline V gene encodes CDR1 MGHDK and CDR2 SYGVNS. V lost 4 bases to trimming and J lost 11 bases, with 8 bases between them. The CDR3 DNA sequence: TGTGCCAGCAGTGCGGGACATTACACCTTC. This encodes CASSAGHYTF.

The rearrangement links TRBV6-6 to TRBJ2-1, with 7 bases matching TRBD1. Germline CDR1 MNHNY, CDR2 SVGAGI (reference sequence). Unmatched junction bases numbered 7, after V lost 8 bases and J lost 6 bases. The CDR3 length is 13 residues. The CDR3 DNA sequence: TGTGCCAGCGAATCCAGGGGGAGCAATGAGCAGTTCTTC. It specifies CASESRGSNEQFF.

The rearrangement joins TRBV5-1 to TRBJ2-7; 7 positions agree with TRBD1. Losses at the gene ends were 6 bases for V and 2 bases for J; bases not matched to a gene: 8. The germline gives CDR1 SGHRS, CDR2 YFSETQ. The CDR3 spans 14 residues. The CDR3 is CASTNDRAPYEQYF. The CDR3 coding sequence is TGCGCCAGCACCAACGACAGGGCCCCCTACGAGCAGTACTTC.

This sequence joins TRBV5-1 and TRBJ1-1, with 8 bases identical to TRBD1. From germline, CDR1 is SGHRS and CDR2 YFSETQ. The V and J ends lost 0 bases and 4 bases, in that order; junction bases with no gene match: 5. The CDR3 is 15 residues long. The CDR3 spells CASSLGQGTITEAFF. The CDR3 DNA sequence: TGCGCCAGCAGCTTGGGACAGGGGACGATCACTGAAGCTTTCTTT.

The gene calls are TRBV3-1 (or the pseudogene TRBV3-2) and TRBJ2-1, with D unresolved. This CDR3 contains 12 residues. Trimming shortened V by 1 base and J by 10 bases, and 8 bases separated the two germline ends. Germline V gene sequence: CDR1 LGHDT, CDR2 YNNKEL (reference sequence). In DNA form, the CDR3 reads TGTGCCAGCAGCCAAGTGATTACAGAGCAGTTCTTC. Amino acids: CASSQVITEQFF.

The chain recombines TRBV6-5 with TRBJ1-3, with a possible D match to TRBD1 (5 bases). CDR3 size: 15 residues. Trimming cost V 6 bases and J 4 bases, with 16 bases left between them. Germline values: CDR1 MNHEY, CDR2 SVGAGI. The CDR3, as DNA: TGTGCCAGCAGCCCCGGGGGGAAATCCGGAAACACCATATATTTT. Translated, it gives CASSPGGKSGNTIYF.

The gene calls are TRBV5-1 and TRBJ2-6; D unresolved. There are 15 residues in the CDR3. The V gene's germline CDR1 is SGHRS and CDR2 YFSETQ. The V end was cut by 2 bases, the J end by 4 bases, with 10 bases between. This CDR3 reads CASSLPNLGANVLTF. CDR3 DNA sequence: TGCGCCAGCAGCTTACCTAATTTGGGGGCCAACGTCCTGACTTTC.

The V and J genes are TRBV18 and TRBJ2-7, with D possibly TRBD1 on 6 matching bases. The CDR3 sequence is 13 residues long. Trimming took 2 bases from V and 4 from J, leaving 9 bases between them. Germline CDR1 reads KGHSH; CDR2 reads LQKENI. Written as DNA, the CDR3 is TGTGCCAGCTCACCAGGGGGCCTATACGAGCAGTACTTC. Translated: CASSPGGLYEQYF.

The chain joins TRBV19 to TRBJ1-1; TRBD1 matches 8 bases. V shed 6 bases, J shed 0 bases, and the junction held 9 bases outside the gene matches. The germline V gene encodes CDR1 LNHDA and CDR2 SQIVND (reference sequence). The CDR3 covers 16 residues. CDR3 protein: CASSTGQGHMNTEAFF. CDR3 coding DNA: TGTGCCAGTAGCACCGGACAGGGCCACATGAACACTGAAGCTTTCTTT.

The chain employs TRBV2 and TRBJ2-5, with D possibly TRBD1 on 5 matching bases. Germline CDR1 SNHLY, CDR2 FYNNEI. Trimming removed 4 bases from V and 3 bases from J, with 9 bases in between. The CDR3 covers 13 residues. This chain's CDR3 is CASSGGREETQYF. CDR3 DNA sequence: TGTGCCAGCAGTGGTGGCAGGGAAGAGACCCAGTACTTC.